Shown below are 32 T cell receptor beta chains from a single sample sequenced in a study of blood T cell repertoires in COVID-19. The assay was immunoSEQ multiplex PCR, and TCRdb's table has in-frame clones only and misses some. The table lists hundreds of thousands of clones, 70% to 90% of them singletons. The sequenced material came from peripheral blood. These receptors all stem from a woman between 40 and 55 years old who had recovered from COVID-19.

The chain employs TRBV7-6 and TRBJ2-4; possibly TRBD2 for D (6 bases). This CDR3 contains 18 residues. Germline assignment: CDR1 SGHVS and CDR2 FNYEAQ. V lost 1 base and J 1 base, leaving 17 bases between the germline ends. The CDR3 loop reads CASSLGPLGGLAKNIQYF. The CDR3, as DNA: TGTGCCAGCAGCTTAGGGCCCCTAGGAGGGCTCGCCAAAAACATTCAGTACTTC.

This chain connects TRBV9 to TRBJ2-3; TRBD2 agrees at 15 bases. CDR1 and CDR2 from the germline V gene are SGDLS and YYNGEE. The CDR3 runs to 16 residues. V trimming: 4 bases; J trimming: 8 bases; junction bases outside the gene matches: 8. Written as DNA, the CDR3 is TGTGCCAGCAGCCCCCGGACTAGCGGGAGGGCCGTTACGCAGTATTTT. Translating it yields CASSPRTSGRAVTQYF.

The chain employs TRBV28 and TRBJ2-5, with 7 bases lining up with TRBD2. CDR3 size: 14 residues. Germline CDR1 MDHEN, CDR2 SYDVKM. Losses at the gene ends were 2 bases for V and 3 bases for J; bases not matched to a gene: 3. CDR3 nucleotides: TGTGCCAGCAGTTTAGATGCGGGGGAAGAGACCCAGTACTTC. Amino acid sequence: CASSLDAGEETQYF.

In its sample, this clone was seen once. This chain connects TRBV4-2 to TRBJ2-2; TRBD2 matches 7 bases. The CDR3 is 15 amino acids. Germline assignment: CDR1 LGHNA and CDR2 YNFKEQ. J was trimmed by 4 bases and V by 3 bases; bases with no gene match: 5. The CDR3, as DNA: TGTGCCAGCAGCCAGAGCGGGGTGGGCACCGGGGAGCTGTTTTTT. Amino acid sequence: CASSQSGVGTGELFF.

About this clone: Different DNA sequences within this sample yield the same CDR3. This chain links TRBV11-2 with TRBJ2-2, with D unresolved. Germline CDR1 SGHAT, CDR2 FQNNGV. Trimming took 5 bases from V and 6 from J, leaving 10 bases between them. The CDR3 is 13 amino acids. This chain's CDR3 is CASSLGGPGELFF. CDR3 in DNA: TGTGCCAGCAGCCTAGGTGGGCCCGGGGAGCTGTTTTTT.

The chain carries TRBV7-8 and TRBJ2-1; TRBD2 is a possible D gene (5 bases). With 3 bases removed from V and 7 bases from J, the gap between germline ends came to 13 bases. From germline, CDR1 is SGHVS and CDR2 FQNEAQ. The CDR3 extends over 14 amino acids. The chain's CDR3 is CASSFRGPGNEQFF. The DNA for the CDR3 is TGTGCCAGCAGCTTTCGAGGGCCGGGGAATGAGCAGTTCTTC.

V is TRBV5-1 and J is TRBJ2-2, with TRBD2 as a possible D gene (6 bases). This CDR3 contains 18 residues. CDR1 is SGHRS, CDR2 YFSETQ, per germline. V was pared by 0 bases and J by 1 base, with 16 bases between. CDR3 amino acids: CASSLARRGGGNTGELFF. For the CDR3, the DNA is TGCGCCAGCAGCTTGGCCCGGAGGGGAGGCGGGAACACCGGGGAGCTGTTTTTT.

The CDR3 reads CASSAGGSPYNEQFF. In DNA, the CDR3 is TGTGCCAGCAGCGCCGGGGGGTCACCGTACAATGAGCAGTTCTTC. The chain carries TRBV9 and TRBJ2-1, with 7 bases matching TRBD2. The CDR3 totals 15 residues. V gave up 3 bases and J gave up 4 bases; unmatched junction bases: 7. Germline CDR1 is SGDLS and CDR2 is YYNGEE.

DNA for the CDR3: TGTGCCAGCAGTCGAGAACCGGACAGTAACAATCAGCCCCAGCATTTT. Translated, it gives CASSREPDSNNQPQHF. The chain employs TRBV6-6 and TRBJ1-5; D is possibly TRBD1 (6 bases). Germline V gives CDR1 MNHNY, CDR2 SVGAGI (reference sequence). The CDR3 loop spans 16 amino acids. V shed 5 bases and J shed 3 bases, with 17 bases lying between them.

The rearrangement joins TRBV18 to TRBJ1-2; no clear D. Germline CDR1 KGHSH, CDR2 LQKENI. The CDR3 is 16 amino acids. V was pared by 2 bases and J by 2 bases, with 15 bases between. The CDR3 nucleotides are TGTGCCAGCTCACCATCGGCAGGTGCCCTCAACTATGGCTACACCTTC. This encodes CASSPSAGALNYGYTF.

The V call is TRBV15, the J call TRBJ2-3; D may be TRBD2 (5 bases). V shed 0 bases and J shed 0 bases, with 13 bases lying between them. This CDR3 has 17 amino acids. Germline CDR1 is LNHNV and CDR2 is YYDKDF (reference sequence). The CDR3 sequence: CATSRDAVAGSTDTQYF. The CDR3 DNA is TGTGCCACCAGCAGAGATGCCGTGGCGGGTAGCACAGATACGCAGTATTTT.

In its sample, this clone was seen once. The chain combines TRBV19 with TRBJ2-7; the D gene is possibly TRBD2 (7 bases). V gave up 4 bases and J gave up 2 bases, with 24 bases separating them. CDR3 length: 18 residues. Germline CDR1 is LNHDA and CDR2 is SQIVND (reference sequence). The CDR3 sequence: CASSSRKGGPSGTYEQYF. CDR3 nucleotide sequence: TGTGCCAGTAGTAGCCGTAAAGGGGGACCTAGCGGCACCTACGAGCAGTACTTC.

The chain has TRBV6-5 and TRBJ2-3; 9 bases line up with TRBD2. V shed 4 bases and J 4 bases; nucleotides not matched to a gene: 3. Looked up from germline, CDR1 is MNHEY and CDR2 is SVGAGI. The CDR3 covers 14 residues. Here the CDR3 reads CASSWREGPDTQYF. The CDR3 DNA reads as TGTGCCAGCAGTTGGCGGGAGGGGCCAGATACGCAGTATTTT.

The CDR3, as DNA: TGTGCCAGCACCCCGGGACAGGGAGGCACCGGGGAGCTGTTTTTT. It is translated as CASTPGQGGTGELFF. The V call is TRBV9, the J call TRBJ2-2, with 9 nucleotides matching TRBD1. This CDR3 region has 15 residues. Germline CDR1 SGDLS, CDR2 YYNGEE. J was trimmed by 4 bases and V by 6 bases; bases with no gene match: 7.

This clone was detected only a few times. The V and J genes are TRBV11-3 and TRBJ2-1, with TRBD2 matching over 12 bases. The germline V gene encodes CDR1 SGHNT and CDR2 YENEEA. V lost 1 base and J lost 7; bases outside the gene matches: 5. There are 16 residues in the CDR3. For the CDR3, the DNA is TGTGCCAGCAGCTTAGCCCCTAGCGGGAGGGGTAATGAGCAGTTCTTC. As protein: CASSLAPSGRGNEQFF.

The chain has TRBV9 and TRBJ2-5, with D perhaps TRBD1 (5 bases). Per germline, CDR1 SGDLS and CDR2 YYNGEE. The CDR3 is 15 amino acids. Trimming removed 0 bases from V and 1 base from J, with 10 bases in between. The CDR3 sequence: CASSVGGSPQETQYF. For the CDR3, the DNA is TGTGCCAGCAGCGTAGGGGGCAGCCCCCAAGAGACCCAGTACTTC.

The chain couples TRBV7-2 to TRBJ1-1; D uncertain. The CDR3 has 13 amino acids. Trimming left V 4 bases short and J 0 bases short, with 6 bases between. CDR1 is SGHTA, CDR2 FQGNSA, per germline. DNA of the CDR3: TGTGCCAGCAGCTCAGTCCTGAACACTGAAGCTTTCTTT. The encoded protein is CASSSVLNTEAFF.

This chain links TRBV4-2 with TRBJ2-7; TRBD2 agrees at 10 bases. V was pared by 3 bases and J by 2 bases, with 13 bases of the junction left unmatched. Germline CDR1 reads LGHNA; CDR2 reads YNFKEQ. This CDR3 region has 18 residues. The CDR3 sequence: CASSHGVTGAGGTYEQYF. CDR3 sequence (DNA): TGTGCCAGCAGCCACGGGGTCACGGGAGCGGGAGGGACCTACGAGCAGTACTTC.

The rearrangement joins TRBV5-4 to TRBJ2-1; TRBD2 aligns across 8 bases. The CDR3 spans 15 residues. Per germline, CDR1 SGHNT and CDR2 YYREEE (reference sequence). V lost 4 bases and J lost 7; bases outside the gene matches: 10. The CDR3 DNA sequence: TGTGCCAGCAGCCGACCAGCGGGAGAGGGGAATGAGCAGTTCTTC. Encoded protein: CASSRPAGEGNEQFF.

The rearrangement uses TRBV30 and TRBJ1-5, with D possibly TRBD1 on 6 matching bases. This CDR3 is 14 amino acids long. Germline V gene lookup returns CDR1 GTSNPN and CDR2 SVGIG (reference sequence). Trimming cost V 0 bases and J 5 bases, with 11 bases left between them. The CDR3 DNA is TGTGCCTGGAGTGTACGGGCAGGGGATCAGCCCCAGCATTTT. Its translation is CAWSVRAGDQPQHF. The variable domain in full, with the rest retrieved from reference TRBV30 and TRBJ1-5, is SQTIHQWPATLVQPVGSPLSLECTVEGTSNPNLYWYRQAAGRGLQLLFYSVGIGQISSEVPQNLSASRPQDRQFILSSKKLLLSDSGFYLCAWSVRAGDQPQHFGDGTRLSIL.

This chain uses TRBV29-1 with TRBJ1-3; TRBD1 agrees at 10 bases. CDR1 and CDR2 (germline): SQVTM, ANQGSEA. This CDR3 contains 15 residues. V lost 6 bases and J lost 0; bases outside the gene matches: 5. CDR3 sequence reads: CSVGTGASSGNTIYF. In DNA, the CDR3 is TGCAGCGTGGGGACAGGGGCCAGCTCTGGAAACACCATATATTTT.

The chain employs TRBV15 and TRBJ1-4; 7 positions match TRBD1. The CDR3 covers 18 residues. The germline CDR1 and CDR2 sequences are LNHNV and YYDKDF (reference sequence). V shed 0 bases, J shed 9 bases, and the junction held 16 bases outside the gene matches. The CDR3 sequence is CATSRDRTVNRGPQKLFF. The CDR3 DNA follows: TGTGCCACCAGCAGAGATCGGACGGTAAACAGGGGTCCCCAAAAACTGTTTTTT.

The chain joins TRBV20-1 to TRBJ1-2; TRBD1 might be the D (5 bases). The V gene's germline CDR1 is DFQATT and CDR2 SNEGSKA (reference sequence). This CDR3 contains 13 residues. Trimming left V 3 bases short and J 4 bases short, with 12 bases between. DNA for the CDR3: TGCAGTGCTAGTTCGGGGGTTAGCTATGGCTACACCTTC. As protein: CSASSGVSYGYTF.

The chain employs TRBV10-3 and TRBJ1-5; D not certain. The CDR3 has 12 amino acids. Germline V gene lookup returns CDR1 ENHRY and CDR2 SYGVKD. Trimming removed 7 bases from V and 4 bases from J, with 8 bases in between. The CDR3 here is CAINSGNQPQHF. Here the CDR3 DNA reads TGTGCCATCAACAGCGGGAATCAGCCCCAGCATTTT.

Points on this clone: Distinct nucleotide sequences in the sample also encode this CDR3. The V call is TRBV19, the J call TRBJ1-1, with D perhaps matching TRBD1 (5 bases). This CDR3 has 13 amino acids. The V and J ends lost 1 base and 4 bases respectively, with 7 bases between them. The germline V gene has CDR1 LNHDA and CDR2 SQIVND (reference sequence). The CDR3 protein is CASSIAGGTEAFF. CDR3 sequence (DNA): TGTGCCAGTAGTATAGCCGGGGGCACTGAAGCTTTCTTT.

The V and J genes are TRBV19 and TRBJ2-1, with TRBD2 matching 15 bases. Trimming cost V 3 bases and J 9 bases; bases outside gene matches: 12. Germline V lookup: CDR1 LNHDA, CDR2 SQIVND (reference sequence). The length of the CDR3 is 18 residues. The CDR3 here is CASSISGGGLAGGVEQFF. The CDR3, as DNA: TGTGCCAGTAGTATTTCCGGAGGGGGACTAGCGGGAGGCGTTGAGCAGTTCTTC.

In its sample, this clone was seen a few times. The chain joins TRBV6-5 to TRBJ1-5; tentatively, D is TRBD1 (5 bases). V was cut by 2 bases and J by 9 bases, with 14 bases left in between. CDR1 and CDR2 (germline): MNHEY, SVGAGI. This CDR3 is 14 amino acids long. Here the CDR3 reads CASSYGATWRPQHF. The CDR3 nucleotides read TGTGCCAGCAGTTACGGGGCGACCTGGCGGCCCCAGCATTTT.

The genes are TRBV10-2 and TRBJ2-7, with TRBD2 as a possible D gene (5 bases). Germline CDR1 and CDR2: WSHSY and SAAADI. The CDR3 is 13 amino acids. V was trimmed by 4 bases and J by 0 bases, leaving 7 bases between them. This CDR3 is CASSVGSSYEQYF. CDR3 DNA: TGCGCCAGCAGTGTAGGGAGCTCCTACGAGCAGTACTTC.

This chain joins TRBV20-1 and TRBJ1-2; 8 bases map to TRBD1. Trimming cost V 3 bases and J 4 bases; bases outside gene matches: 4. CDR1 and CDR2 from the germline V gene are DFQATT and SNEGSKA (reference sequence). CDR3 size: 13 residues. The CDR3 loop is CSASPTGGYGYTF. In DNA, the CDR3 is TGCAGTGCTAGTCCTACAGGGGGCTATGGCTACACCTTC.

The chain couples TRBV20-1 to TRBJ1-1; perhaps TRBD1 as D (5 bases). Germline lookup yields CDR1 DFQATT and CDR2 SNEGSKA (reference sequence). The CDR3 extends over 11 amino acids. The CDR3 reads CTPKGRVEAFF. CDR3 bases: TGCACCCCCAAGGGGAGGGTGGAAGCTTTCTTT.

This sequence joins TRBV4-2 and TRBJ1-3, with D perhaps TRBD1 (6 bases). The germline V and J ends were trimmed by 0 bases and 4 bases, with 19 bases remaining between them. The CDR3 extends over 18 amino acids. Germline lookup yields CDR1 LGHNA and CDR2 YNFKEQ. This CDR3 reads CASSQEFRIGQLGNTIYF. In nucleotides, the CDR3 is TGTGCCAGCAGCCAAGAGTTCCGTATCGGACAGTTAGGAAACACCATATATTTT.

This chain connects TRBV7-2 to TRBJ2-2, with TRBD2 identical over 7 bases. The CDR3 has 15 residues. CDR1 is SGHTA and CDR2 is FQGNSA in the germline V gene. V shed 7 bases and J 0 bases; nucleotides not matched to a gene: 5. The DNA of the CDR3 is TGTGCCAGCACCCCGGGGGGAACGAACACCGGGGAGCTGTTTTTT. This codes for CASTPGGTNTGELFF.